This passage covers 7 T cell receptor beta chains from one sample sequenced in a study of blood T cell repertoires in COVID-19. TCRdb's copy holds only in-frame clones and misses some; the assay was immunoSEQ multiplex PCR. Of 91,000 or so clones listed, just under 90% are singletons. Sequencing was done on a sample of peripheral blood. Receptors were obtained from a human donor in a cohort sampled during active COVID-19.

V is TRBV5-1 and J is TRBJ2-1; 9 positions agree with TRBD2. Losses at the gene ends were 4 bases for V and 4 bases for J; bases not matched to a gene: 6. This CDR3 comprises 15 residues. The germline CDR1 and CDR2 sequences are SGHRS and YFSETQ. CDR3 in amino acids: CASSDLAGFYNEQFF. In DNA form, the CDR3 reads TGCGCCAGCAGCGACCTAGCGGGGTTTTACAATGAGCAGTTCTTC. Filled out from reference TRBV5-1 and TRBJ2-1, the complete variable domain reads KAGVTQTPRYLIKTRGQQVTLSCSPISGHRSVSWYQQTPGQGLQFLFEYFSETQRNKGNFPGRFSGRQFSNSRSEMNVSTLELGDSALYLCASSDLAGFYNEQFFGPGTRLTVL.

The chain has TRBV5-4 and TRBJ2-7; unclear D gene. Germline assignment: CDR1 SGHNT and CDR2 YYREEE (reference sequence). Trimming took off 0 bases at V and 1 base at J, with 5 bases between the two ends. There are 13 residues in the CDR3. CDR3 in DNA: TGTGCCAGCAGCTTGGCCTCGTCCTACGAGCAGTACTTC. Translated, it gives CASSLASSYEQYF.

The V and J genes are TRBV5-4 and TRBJ1-2; 7 nucleotides match TRBD1. The CDR3 loop spans 16 amino acids. CDR1 is SGHNT, CDR2 YYREEE, per germline (reference sequence). The V and J ends lost 4 bases and 4 bases, in that order; junction bases with no gene match: 13. The CDR3 spells CASSAGQEALGYGYTF. The CDR3 DNA is TGTGCCAGCAGCGCCGGACAGGAAGCTTTGGGCTATGGCTACACCTTC. The entire variable domain, with the rest obtained from reference TRBV5-4 and TRBJ1-2, is as follows: ETGVTQSPTHLIKTRGQQVTLRCSSQSGHNTVSWYQQALGQGPQFIFQYYREEENGRGNFPPRFSGLQFPNYSSELNVNALELDDSALYLCASSAGQEALGYGYTFGSGTRLTVV.

The chain recombines TRBV6-5 with TRBJ2-1; 13 bases fit TRBD2. V shed 7 bases and J 5 bases; nucleotides not matched to a gene: 2. Germline V gene lookup returns CDR1 MNHEY and CDR2 SVGAGI. CDR3 length: 14 amino acids. CDR3 DNA: TGTGCCAGCATGGGGACTAGCGGGGACAATGAGCAGTTCTTC. Its protein product is CASMGTSGDNEQFF.

The chain joins TRBV6-5 to TRBJ1-1; D call uncertain. This CDR3 is 13 amino acids long. Germline CDR1 is MNHEY and CDR2 is SVGAGI. V was pared by 11 bases and J by 4 bases, with 17 bases between. The CDR3 loop is CAAAVGEPTEAFF. In nucleotides, the CDR3 is TGTGCCGCCGCCGTCGGGGAGCCCACTGAAGCTTTCTTT.

This clone has more than one count but fewer than ten. This chain connects TRBV28 to TRBJ1-1; D not resolved. The germline V and J ends were trimmed by 2 bases and 0 bases, with 16 bases remaining between them. This CDR3 has 17 amino acids. Germline V gene sequence: CDR1 MDHEN, CDR2 SYDVKM. DNA of the CDR3: TGTGCCAGCAGTTTAACCGGGGTCCCTTTAATGAACACTGAAGCTTTCTTT. This translates into CASSLTGVPLMNTEAFF.

V is TRBV5-1 and J is TRBJ2-7; tentatively, D is TRBD1 (5 bases). CDR3 length equals 13 residues. The V gene lost 2 bases and the J gene lost 2 bases, with 8 bases spanning the gap. CDR1 SGHRS and CDR2 YFSETQ come from the germline V gene. The CDR3 region is CASSFQGTYEQYF. Here the CDR3 DNA reads TGCGCCAGCAGCTTTCAGGGTACCTACGAGCAGTACTTC.